Listed here are 5 T cell receptor beta chains from one sample, sequenced in a study of cytomegalovirus exposure and HLA in healthy donors. 60 Vbeta and 13 Jbeta primers were used in PCR. The protocol was immunoSEQ multiplex PCR, while the TCRdb copy is restricted to in-frame clones and leaves out a portion. The table records about 160,000 clones, about three quarters of them present only once. Material for sequencing was PBMCs. The receptor set was obtained from a female donor in good health and CMV-seronegative.

This chain joins TRBV6-4 and TRBJ1-2; D gene unclear. There are 14 residues in the CDR3. From germline, CDR1 is MRHNA and CDR2 SNTAGT. V was shortened by 5 bases and J by 6 bases, with 16 bases between the two germline ends. CDR3 in DNA: TGTGCCAGCAGTACCACTCCGGGAACGAATGGCTACACCTTC. Protein sequence: CASSTTPGTNGYTF.

The rearrangement links TRBV30 to TRBJ1-1; D not certain. The CDR3 is 13 residues long. Trimming took 0 bases from V and 9 from J, leaving 14 bases between them. Germline V gives CDR1 GTSNPN, CDR2 SVGIG (reference sequence). The CDR3 protein is CAWSVKRGPKAFF. CDR3 DNA: TGTGCCTGGAGTGTAAAGCGGGGTCCGAAAGCTTTCTTT.

The V gene is TRBV29-1, the J gene TRBJ1-1, with TRBD1 matching over 7 bases. This CDR3 region has 14 residues. Per the germline V gene, CDR1 is SQVTM and CDR2 is ANQGSEA. With V trimmed by 8 bases and J by 3 bases, 12 bases remained unmatched. Here the CDR3 DNA reads TGCAGCTATCGACAGGGAGGAGGCGACACTGAAGCTTTCTTT. Residues: CSYRQGGGDTEAFF.

The CDR3 DNA follows: TGCGCCAGCAGTACATCAGCAGGGGCAACTAATGAAAAACTGTTTTTT. It codes for CASSTSAGATNEKLFF. V is TRBV5-1 and J is TRBJ1-4; tentative D call: TRBD1 (6 bases). The V and J ends lost 5 bases and 0 bases respectively, with 14 bases between them. Germline lookup yields CDR1 SGHRS and CDR2 YFSETQ. The CDR3 contains 16 residues.

The chain joins TRBV5-1 to TRBJ1-2; TRBD1 agrees at 8 bases. With 0 bases clipped from V and 4 bases from J, the junction kept 8 bases outside the gene matches. CDR3 length equals 16 residues. Germline V gene sequence: CDR1 SGHRS, CDR2 YFSETQ. The CDR3 sequence is CASSLGQGAYSYGYTF. CDR3 bases: TGCGCCAGCAGCTTGGGGCAGGGGGCTTATAGCTATGGCTACACCTTC.